The rows below give T cell receptor beta chains drawn from one sample of a study of cytomegalovirus exposure and HLA in healthy donors. Only in-frame clones appear in the TCRdb table, and some are missing; sequencing was by immunoSEQ multiplex PCR. The sample includes approximately 220,000 clones, around nine tenths of them seen just once. Sample: PBMCs. These receptor sequences come from a man younger than 35 in good health and CMV-seronegative. The CDR3 runs from the conserved cysteine through the conserved F or W. Each record gives: CDR3 DNA, CDR3 protein, D gene, clone size, J gene, V gene. The D gene is left open where the match is weak. Clone sizes are given selectively: once, few, many, or a class where the clone is expanded.

cdr3_nt: TGTGCCAGCAGTTTAGGACTGTTGTACACTGAAGCTTTCTTT
cdr3_aa: CASSLGLLYTEAFF
d_call: -
clone_size: -
j_call: TRBJ1-1
v_call: TRBV27

cdr3_nt: TGTGCCAGCAGCTTGGCCCTAGGGGGGGGCGGCACAGATACGCAGTATTTT
cdr3_aa: CASSLALGGGGTDTQYF
d_call: -
clone_size: -
j_call: TRBJ2-3
v_call: TRBV5-4

cdr3_nt: TGTGCCAGCTCACCAGTGGCGACAGGGGGCTCACCCCTCCACTTT
cdr3_aa: CASSPVATGGSPLHF
d_call: TRBD1
clone_size: few
j_call: TRBJ1-6
v_call: TRBV18

cdr3_nt: TGTGCCAGCAGCTTAGGGCTAGCGGGGGGAAGCTCCTACAATGAGCAGTTCTTC
cdr3_aa: CASSLGLAGGSSYNEQFF
d_call: TRBD2
clone_size: -
j_call: TRBJ2-1
v_call: TRBV7-8

cdr3_nt: TGTGCCAGCAGCGTAGCCGGCGGGAGGGGCAATGAGCAGTTCTTC
cdr3_aa: CASSVAGGRGNEQFF
d_call: TRBD2
clone_size: once
j_call: TRBJ2-1
v_call: TRBV9

cdr3_nt: TGCAGCGTTACGAGGGAGGCAGATACGCAGTATTTT
cdr3_aa: CSVTREADTQYF
d_call: -
clone_size: -
j_call: TRBJ2-3
v_call: TRBV29-1

cdr3_nt: TGTGCCAGCAGTTTATCGGGCTTTTGGGGGACACAAAGCAATCAGCCCCAGCATTTT
cdr3_aa: CASSLSGFWGTQSNQPQHF
d_call: -
clone_size: -
j_call: TRBJ1-5
v_call: TRBV27

cdr3_nt: TGTGCCAGTAGTAACCTGGACAGGGAATTGGGTGGCTACACCTTC
cdr3_aa: CASSNLDRELGGYTF
d_call: TRBD1
clone_size: -
j_call: TRBJ1-2
v_call: TRBV19

cdr3_nt: TGTGCCAGCAACGGGCTAGCGGGGACCGGGGAGCTGTTTTTT
cdr3_aa: CASNGLAGTGELFF
d_call: TRBD2
clone_size: -
j_call: TRBJ2-2
v_call: TRBV2

cdr3_nt: TGTGCCAGCAGTCCAGGGGGCGTCTACGAGCAGTACTTC
cdr3_aa: CASSPGGVYEQYF
d_call: TRBD1
clone_size: -
j_call: TRBJ2-7
v_call: TRBV28

cdr3_nt: TGTGCCAGCAGCCCTAGCCCAGCGAAGGGCTACGAGCAGTACTTC
cdr3_aa: CASSPSPAKGYEQYF
d_call: -
clone_size: few
j_call: TRBJ2-7
v_call: TRBV5-6

cdr3_nt: TGCGCCAGCAGCCAAGCGGTCGGGACAGGTAACGGCTACACCTTC
cdr3_aa: CASSQAVGTGNGYTF
d_call: TRBD1
clone_size: -
j_call: TRBJ1-2
v_call: TRBV4-3

cdr3_nt: TGCGCCAGCAGTCAAAGATGGTCCCCACGGAATTCACCCCTCCACTTT
cdr3_aa: CASSQRWSPRNSPLHF
d_call: -
clone_size: -
j_call: TRBJ1-6
v_call: TRBV23-1

cdr3_nt: TGTGCCAGCAGCTTGGGGAGGGGGGGCCAGCCCCAGCATTTT
cdr3_aa: CASSLGRGGQPQHF
d_call: -
clone_size: -
j_call: TRBJ1-5
v_call: TRBV5-8

cdr3_nt: TGTGCCAGCAGCACCGGAGTGCGGTTAAGCTCCTATAATTCACCCCTCCACTTT
cdr3_aa: CASSTGVRLSSYNSPLHF
d_call: -
clone_size: -
j_call: TRBJ1-6
v_call: TRBV7-9

cdr3_nt: TGTGCCAGCAGTTTCCTAGCGGGAGTAGGCGATGAGCAGTTCTTC
cdr3_aa: CASSFLAGVGDEQFF
d_call: TRBD2
clone_size: -
j_call: TRBJ2-1
v_call: TRBV6-5

cdr3_nt: TGTGCCAGCAGCTTAGTGGCGGGAGGGCCAGATTATACTGAGCAGTTCTTC
cdr3_aa: CASSLVAGGPDYTEQFF
d_call: TRBD2
clone_size: -
j_call: TRBJ2-1
v_call: TRBV7-8

cdr3_nt: TGTGCCAGCAGCTTATCGGGGGTTCGGGAGACCCAGTACTTC
cdr3_aa: CASSLSGVRETQYF
d_call: -
clone_size: -
j_call: TRBJ2-5
v_call: TRBV7-9

cdr3_nt: TGTGCCACCAGCAGAGGGGCTGGGGGGGAACTGTTTTTT
cdr3_aa: CATSRGAGGELFF
d_call: -
clone_size: few
j_call: TRBJ1-4
v_call: TRBV15

cdr3_nt: TGTGCCAGCAGCTCCGCGAAGGGGCAGGCTTTCTTT
cdr3_aa: CASSSAKGQAFF
d_call: -
clone_size: once
j_call: TRBJ1-1
v_call: TRBV7-9

cdr3_nt: TGTGCCAGCAGTTTTCGAGGGGAGACCCAGTACTTC
cdr3_aa: CASSFRGETQYF
d_call: -
clone_size: -
j_call: TRBJ2-5
v_call: TRBV27

cdr3_nt: TGTGCCTGGTCGACAGGGCCCTATGGCTACACCTTC
cdr3_aa: CAWSTGPYGYTF
d_call: TRBD1
clone_size: -
j_call: TRBJ1-2
v_call: TRBV30